The 3 T cell receptor beta chains given below trace back to one sample, sequenced in a study of T cells in Graves' hyperthyroidism and ophthalmopathy. There were TCR beta CDR3 regions amplified from RNA transcripts. The TCR CDR3 was amplified in a first-round RT-PCR using the HTBI primer set. TCRdb used MiXCR to reprocess the multiplex PCR reads, holding one entry per CDR3 protein. Of hundreds of thousands of distinct CDR3 sequences detected, less than 25% appear once; the ten largest clones hold approximately 30%. Sequencing used blood. These receptors came from a man aged 25-45 years with Graves' ophthalmopathy.

V gene TRBV18 combines with J gene TRBJ2-3; D may be TRBD2 (5 bases). Trimming took off 4 bases at V and 0 bases at J, with 11 bases between the two ends. Germline V gives CDR1 KGHSH, CDR2 LQKENI. This CDR3 has 15 residues. This chain's CDR3 is CASSRPGLSTDTQYF. The CDR3 nucleotides read TGTGCCAGCTCACGGCCTGGACTCAGCACAGATACGCAGTATTTT.

This clonotype was observed many times. The chain is built from TRBV2 and TRBJ2-2; the D gene could be TRBD1 or TRBD2 (5 bases each). This CDR3 region has 14 residues. The germline V and J ends were trimmed by 6 bases and 9 bases, with 17 bases remaining between them. Looked up from germline, CDR1 is SNHLY and CDR2 is FYNNEI. This CDR3 is CASRGVPGFRELFF. CDR3 bases: TGTGCCAGCAGGGGGGTTCCGGGGTTCAGGGAGCTGTTTTTT.

This clonotype has at least ten counts. This chain links TRBV24-1 with TRBJ2-1; 13 nucleotides match TRBD2. V lost 3 bases and J lost 4; bases outside the gene matches: 8. In germline, CDR1 is KGHDR, CDR2 SFDVKD. CDR3 length: 18 amino acids. The CDR3 protein is CATSDTAGTSGIYNEQFF. CDR3 sequence (DNA): TGTGCCACCAGTGATACCGCAGGGACTAGCGGGATTTACAATGAGCAGTTCTTC.